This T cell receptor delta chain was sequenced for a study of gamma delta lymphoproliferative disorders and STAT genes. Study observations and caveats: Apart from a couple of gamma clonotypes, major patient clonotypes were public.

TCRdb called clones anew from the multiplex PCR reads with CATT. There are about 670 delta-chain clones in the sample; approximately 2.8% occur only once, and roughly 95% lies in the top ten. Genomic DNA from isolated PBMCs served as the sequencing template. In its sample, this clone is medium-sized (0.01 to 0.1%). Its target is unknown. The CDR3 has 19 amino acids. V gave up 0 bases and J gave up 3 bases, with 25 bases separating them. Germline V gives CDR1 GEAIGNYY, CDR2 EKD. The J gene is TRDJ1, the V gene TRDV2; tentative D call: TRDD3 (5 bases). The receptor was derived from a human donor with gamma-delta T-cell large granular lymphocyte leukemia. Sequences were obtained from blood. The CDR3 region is CACDTLLGASAPQPDKLIF. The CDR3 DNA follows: TGTGCCTGTGACACCTTGCTGGGTGCCTCCGCTCCCCAACCCGATAAACTCATCTTT.